This paragraph covers one TCR beta chain sequence. Its specificity is unknown. Primers included in the PCR were 60 Vbeta and 13 Jbeta primers. Data came from immunoSEQ multiplex PCR; TCRdb stores just in-frame clones and leaves some out. Here the sample spans some 85,000 clones, roughly 78% being singletons. Among the donors, all were healthy bone marrow donors. These data belong to a study of cytomegalovirus exposure and HLA in healthy donors. CDR3 length: 16 residues. CDR1 and CDR2 from the germline V gene are MDHEN and SYDVKM. The V gene end was trimmed by 5 bases and the J gene end by 2 bases; junction bases not matched to a gene: 9. Study findings and constraints: Several of the most significant clusters appeared linked to common viral pathogens, based on a later analysis. Researchers counted about 150 TCR beta chains as cytomegalovirus-associated.

This clonotype originated in a woman aged 40-49 years in good health and CMV-seropositive. V is TRBV28 and J is TRBJ2-3; 8 bases align to TRBD1. The sample comprised PBMCs. The CDR3 region has the DNA TGTGCCAGCAGTCCCCGACAGGGGCTGGTCACAGATACGCAGTATTTT. Amino acid sequence: CASSPRQGLVTDTQYF.